Shown below are 25 T cell receptor beta chains from a single sample sequenced in a study of vaccination and CD4 T cells after COVID-19. With the Oncomine TCR Beta short-read assay, DNA from cultured CD4+ T cells was sequenced. TCRdb re-analysed the PCR reads in MiXCR, keeping a single row per CDR3 protein. Here the sample spans 3,500 to 4,000 distinct CDR3 sequences, 16% being singletons. Their antigen targets remain unknown. Indicated treatment: 10-day PBMC culture with coronavirus spike peptide pools or control peptides (ViraFEST assay). Sequencing was done on a sample of CD4+ T cells from blood, cultured in vitro. The receptors derive from a human donor who had recovered from COVID-19.

Within the sample, this clonotype is medium-sized. The rearrangement uses TRBV2 and TRBJ2-3; no clear D gene. The V gene lost 7 bases and the J gene lost 1 base, with 6 bases spanning the gap. Germline V lookup: CDR1 SNHLY, CDR2 FYNNEI. The CDR3 runs 12 residues. CDR3 sequence (DNA): TGTGCCAGCAATGTGGGCACAGATACGCAGTATTTT. Protein: CASNVGTDTQYF.

This clonotype was detected only once. CDR3 in amino acids: CAWSFLTDGNTIYF. CDR3 sequence (DNA): TGTGCCTGGAGTTTCTTGACAGATGGAAACACCATATATTTT. The V gene is TRBV30, the J gene TRBJ1-3; TRBD1 is a possible D gene (5 bases). This CDR3 has 14 residues. The V end lost 2 bases, the J end lost 3 bases, and 11 bases lay between the germline ends. CDR1 and CDR2 from the germline V gene are GTSNPN and SVGIG (reference sequence).

The chain recombines TRBV5-1 with TRBJ2-1, with 15 bases fitting TRBD2. CDR1 SGHRS and CDR2 YFSETQ come from the germline V gene. This CDR3 spans 17 amino acids. With 4 bases clipped from V and 8 bases from J, the junction kept 10 bases outside the gene matches. The CDR3 loop is CASSHGTSGGTVYEQFF. CDR3 in DNA: TGCGCCAGCAGCCACGGGACTAGCGGGGGGACCGTATATGAGCAGTTCTTC.

This clonotype counts as medium-sized. The chain is built from TRBV27 and TRBJ1-6; the match to TRBD1 covers 8 bases. V gave up 7 bases and J gave up 10 bases; unmatched junction bases: 9. The germline V gene encodes CDR1 MNHEY and CDR2 SMNVEV (reference sequence). The CDR3 is made up of 14 amino acids. In DNA, the CDR3 is TGTGCCAGCACCCGGACAGGGCTACAATCACCCCTCCACTTT. It translates to CASTRTGLQSPLHF.

Concerning this clonotype: A much larger clone is a single base away; this may be a read error. As the CDR3 is not closed by the conserved phenylalanine or tryptophan, this likely results from a read error. The chain is built from TRBV6-1 and TRBJ1-4; TRBD1 is a possible D gene (5 bases). CDR3 length equals 12 residues. Looked up from germline, CDR1 is MNHNS and CDR2 is SASEGT. V was trimmed by 7 bases and J by 8 bases, leaving 11 bases between them. CDR3: CASNLGVEKLFL. CDR3 bases: TGTGCCAGCAACCTGGGGGTCGAAAAACTGTTTCTT.

This clonotype is deemed medium-sized (0.01 to 0.1%). J is TRBJ2-5 and V is TRBV4-2; 13 nucleotides agree with TRBD2. Germline trimming cut 2 bases from V and 3 bases from J; bases unmatched to any gene: 3. The germline gives CDR1 LGHNA, CDR2 YNFKEQ. This CDR3 spans 16 amino acids. For the CDR3, the DNA is TGTGCCAGCAGCCAAACTAGCGGGGGGGCCGAAGAGACCCAGTACTTC. Residues: CASSQTSGGAEETQYF.

With regard to this clonotype: This may be a read error, as it is one base from a much larger clone. V usage is TRBV19 and J usage is TRBJ2-7, with D perhaps TRBD1 (5 bases). The germline V gene has CDR1 LNHDA and CDR2 SQIVND (reference sequence). CDR3 length: 15 residues. This CDR3 is CAGSPIAGNNYEQYF. CDR3 in DNA: TGTGCCGGTAGTCCCATTGCAGGGAACAACTACGAGCAGTACTTC.

This clonotype is classed as medium-sized. This chain uses TRBV5-1 with TRBJ2-5, with 7 bases fitting TRBD1. Germline V gene lookup returns CDR1 SGHRS and CDR2 YFSETQ. This CDR3 comprises 16 residues. V shed 4 bases, J shed 2 bases, and the junction held 11 bases outside the gene matches. The DNA of the CDR3 is TGCGCCAGCAGCCTCCCGACAGGGAATGGACAAGAGACCCAGTACTTC. Protein sequence: CASSLPTGNGQETQYF.

This clonotype showed up just a few times. The chain has TRBV11-1 and TRBJ1-4; D unresolved. CDR1 is SGHAT and CDR2 is FQDESV in the germline V gene (reference sequence). V lost 3 bases to trimming and J lost 8 bases, with 10 bases between them. CDR3 length: 13 residues. The CDR3 DNA sequence: TGTGCCAGCAGCTTCGGTGGTTACGAAAAACTGTTTTTT. Encoded protein: CASSFGGYEKLFF.

Only a few counts were recorded for this clonotype. The chain has TRBV12-3 or TRBV12-4 and TRBJ1-2; unclear D gene. The V end lost 2 bases, the J end lost 6 bases, and 10 bases lay between the germline ends. The CDR3 runs 13 residues. CDR3 sequence: CASSLQALHGYTF. CDR3 DNA: TGTGCCAGCAGTTTACAGGCCCTCCATGGCTACACCTTC.

There are a few counts of this clonotype. CDR3 in amino acids: CAWSLGHYEQYF. The CDR3 DNA is TGTGCCTGGAGTTTGGGGCATTACGAGCAGTACTTC. The chain links TRBV30 to TRBJ2-7, with a possible D match to TRBD1 (5 bases). Germline V gives CDR1 GTSNPN, CDR2 SVGIG (reference sequence). The CDR3 contains 12 residues. Trimming removed 2 bases from V and 4 bases from J, with 9 bases in between.

This clonotype came up a few times. The rearrangement uses TRBV20-1 and TRBJ1-2; D is possibly TRBD1 (5 bases). Germline values: CDR1 DFQATT, CDR2 SNEGSKA (reference sequence). CDR3 size: 14 residues. Trimming cost V 6 bases and J 5 bases, with 19 bases left between them. As DNA, the CDR3 is TGCAGTGCCCCCTCAAGTTGGGGCCAGTATGGCTACACCTTC. This translates into CSAPSSWGQYGYTF.

By its share, this clonotype is medium-sized. The chain carries TRBV5-1 and TRBJ1-1, with D perhaps matching TRBD1 (5 bases). V dropped 4 bases and J dropped 1 base, with 14 bases sitting between them. This CDR3 region has 15 residues. Germline CDR1 reads SGHRS; CDR2 reads YFSETQ. The CDR3 reads CASSPGDLENTEAFF. CDR3 in DNA: TGCGCCAGCAGCCCGGGGGACCTGGAGAACACTGAAGCTTTCTTT.

By sample share, this clonotype is medium-sized. CDR3 sequence: CASSLGGTSVGSPLHF. The DNA for the CDR3 is TGTGCCAGCAGCCTAGGGGGGACATCGGTTGGTTCACCCCTCCACTTT. The V call is TRBV2, the J call TRBJ1-6, with a possible D match to TRBD1 (6 bases). The germline V gene encodes CDR1 SNHLY and CDR2 FYNNEI. This CDR3 is 16 amino acids long. The germline V and J ends were trimmed by 6 bases and 9 bases, with 21 bases remaining between them.

The rearrangement links TRBV20-1 to TRBJ2-3; TRBD2 matches at 7 bases. Germline loops: CDR1 DFQATT, CDR2 SNEGSKA (reference sequence). The CDR3 is 15 residues long. V dropped 6 bases and J dropped 9; count of bases not matched to a gene: 18. CDR3 amino acids: CSADPGTIFPGTQYF. The CDR3 nucleotides are TGCAGTGCCGATCCCGGGACTATCTTCCCCGGGACGCAGTATTTT.

This clonotype was detected a few times. The chain uses TRBV19 and TRBJ1-5; tentatively, D is TRBD1 (5 bases). V was pared by 1 base and J by 2 bases, with 12 bases between. CDR1 and CDR2 (germline): LNHDA, SQIVND (reference sequence). The CDR3 length is 16 residues. CDR3 region: CASSIGSGIGNQPQHF. DNA of the CDR3: TGTGCCAGTAGTATAGGTTCAGGGATCGGCAATCAGCCCCAGCATTTT.

The V call is TRBV11-2, the J call TRBJ2-7; D ambiguous. V was cut by 5 bases and J by 1 base, with 3 bases left in between. Germline CDR1 SGHAT, CDR2 FQNNGV. The CDR3 contains 11 residues. The CDR3 is CASSVSYEQYF. CDR3 coding DNA: TGTGCCAGCAGCGTTTCCTACGAGCAGTACTTC.

This clonotype was observed a few times. This rearrangement joins TRBV7-3 to TRBJ2-5, with D unresolved. The CDR3 contains 13 residues. Looked up from germline, CDR1 is SGHTA and CDR2 is FQGTGA. Trimming removed 5 bases from V and 5 bases from J, with 12 bases in between. The CDR3: CASSPLSGETQYF. As DNA, the CDR3 is TGTGCCAGCAGCCCCTTGAGTGGGGAGACCCAGTACTTC.

The chain employs TRBV5-1 and TRBJ2-3; no firm D call. CDR3 length: 12 amino acids. Trimming left V 1 base short and J 3 bases short, with 3 bases between. CDR1 and CDR2 from the germline V gene are SGHRS and YFSETQ. The CDR3 nucleotides read TGCGCCAGCAGCTTGTCGACAGATACGCAGTATTTT. It yields the protein CASSLSTDTQYF.

The V call is TRBV4-1, the J call TRBJ1-2, with D uncertain. The CDR3 contains 15 residues. The V and J ends lost 0 bases and 3 bases respectively, with 11 bases between them. CDR1 is MGHRA and CDR2 is YSYEKL in the germline V gene. CDR3 DNA sequence: TGCGCCAGCAGCCAAGACCAGGTCGGGGACTATGGCTACACCTTC. Its translation: CASSQDQVGDYGYTF.

In this sample, this clonotype is medium-sized (0.01 to 0.1%). This chain links TRBV2 with TRBJ2-5; 10 bases fit TRBD1. CDR3 size: 13 residues. With V trimmed by 6 bases and J by 5 bases, 3 bases remained unmatched. Germline CDR1 reads SNHLY; CDR2 reads FYNNEI. The CDR3 region has the DNA TGTGCCAGCAGGGACAGGGGGGGTGAGACCCAGTACTTC. Protein sequence: CASRDRGGETQYF.

The rearrangement uses TRBV30 and TRBJ1-2; 7 bases line up with TRBD1. The length of the CDR3 is 15 residues. Germline V lookup: CDR1 GTSNPN, CDR2 SVGIG (reference sequence). V was clipped by 2 bases and J by 7 bases; unmatched bases: 13. This CDR3 is CAWSTPGTARSGYTF. The CDR3 DNA reads as TGTGCCTGGAGTACCCCCGGGACAGCGAGGTCTGGCTACACCTTC.

This clonotype appeared a few times. CDR3 amino acids: CAIKGLANEQFF. CDR3 nucleotides: TGTGCCATCAAGGGACTAGCGAATGAGCAGTTCTTC. The chain recombines TRBV10-3 with TRBJ2-1; 10 bases map to TRBD2. Germline values: CDR1 ENHRY, CDR2 SYGVKD. Losses at the gene ends were 7 bases for V and 7 bases for J; bases not matched to a gene: 1. The CDR3 runs 12 residues.

Turning to this clonotype: The junction shows a germline mismatch at one end, possibly a read error. The rearrangement links TRBV12-3 or TRBV12-4 to TRBJ2-2; D possibly corresponds to TRBD1 (6 bases). CDR3 length equals 13 residues. The CDR3 coding sequence is TGTGCCATCGCCAGGGACAACACCGGGGAGCCGTTTTTT. It yields the protein CAIARDNTGEPFF.

In this sample, this clonotype turned up a few times. The genes are TRBV12-3 or TRBV12-4 and TRBJ1-1, with D perhaps matching TRBD1 (5 bases). The CDR3 totals 13 residues. V lost 3 bases and J 1 base, leaving 6 bases between the germline ends. The chain's CDR3 is CASSFGGNTEAFF. CDR3 nucleotides: TGTGCCAGCAGTTTTGGGGGGAACACTGAAGCTTTCTTT.